This T cell receptor (beta chain) was captured in a study of blood T cell repertoires in COVID-19. Study in general: The United States, Italy and Spain provided the acute and convalescent COVID-19 samples. Sample material is recorded as cDNA or gDNA derived from T cells, B-cell-depleted T cells, or PBMCs.

From germline, CDR1 is LNHDA and CDR2 SQIVND (reference sequence). This CDR3 contains 14 residues. Per the original data handling: Quantification of nucleated cells was approximated via reference gene primer amplification. Assay: immunoSEQ multiplex PCR; the TCRdb copy retains only in-frame clones and omits some. The DNA gave D and trimming, while V, J and clone size come from that table. The sample records over 85,000 clones, more than 75% being singletons. A note on this clone: The junction departs from the called germline gene at one end, perhaps through a read error.

V is TRBV19 and J is TRBJ1-3; 10 nucleotides line up with TRBD1. This TCR came from a woman older than 75 with active COVID-19. The specimen sequenced was peripheral blood. The CDR3 reads CASGDVFRDRGLNF. The CDR3 region has the DNA TGTGCCAGTGGGGACGTCTTCCGGGACAGGGGTCTAAATTTT. Together with reference TRBV19 and TRBJ1-3, the CDR3 gives the full variable domain: DGGITQSPKYLFRKEGQNVTLSCEQNLNHDAMYWYRQDPGQGLRLIYYSQIVNDFQKGDIAEGYSVSREKKESFPLTVTSAQKNPTAFYLCASGDVFRDRGLNFGEGSWLTVV.